This T cell receptor (beta chain) comes out of a study of T cells in Graves' hyperthyroidism and ophthalmopathy. The CDR3 has 14 residues. Germline CDR1 and CDR2: SGHRS and YFSETQ. Regions amplified from RNA transcripts were the TCR beta CDR3 regions. RT-PCR in the first round (using the HTBI primer set) targeted the TCR CDR3. TCRdb used MiXCR to reprocess the multiplex PCR reads, holding one entry per CDR3 protein. Of approximately 640,000 distinct CDR3 sequences in the sample, 45% were seen once. About this clonotype itself: Its ends do not fully match the called genes, so a read error is possible.

The chain has TRBV5-1 and TRBJ1-6; the match to TRBD1 covers 11 bases. Input material: peripheral blood or thyroid tissue (not recorded which). The sequence was obtained from an adult man with Graves' disease, either hyperthyroidism or ophthalmopathy (not recorded which). CDR3 sequence: CASSRTGGRSPPHF. The DNA of the CDR3 is TGCGCCAGCAGCCGGACAGGGGGCAGGTCACCCCCCCACTTT.